The sequence of this TCR beta chain was determined in a study of blood T cell repertoires in COVID-19. The authors' processing: By means of reference gene primer amplification, nucleated cell counts were estimated. Measured with immunoSEQ multiplex PCR; TCRdb has only the in-frame clones, and not every one. The V and J calls and the clone size are those of that table, but D and trimming were determined from the DNA. In the table there are a few hundred thousand clones, 80% to 85% of which are singletons. Each participant's cohort was designated according to participant-reported clinical history. Cohort 3 donors were reported recovered after two negative PCRs, clearance, or symptom resolution. Material: PBMCs or T cells enriched from blood (not recorded which). The receptor's source is a man in his fifties or sixties who had recovered from COVID-19.

As DNA, the CDR3 is TGTGCCAGCAGTCGGGGAGCGATACATTCTGAGCAGTACTTC. Translating gives CASSRGAIHSEQYF. The V and J genes are TRBV6-5 and TRBJ2-7; a weak D match, TRBD2 (5 bases). The CDR3 contains 14 residues. V was shortened by 5 bases and J by 7 bases, with 18 bases between the two germline ends. Germline CDR1 reads MNHEY; CDR2 reads SVGAGI.